The T cell receptor (beta chain) under discussion was sequenced for a study of cytomegalovirus exposure and HLA in healthy donors. Study-level information: When 398 donors were genotyped, roughly 80% of them were found to fall in the Caucasian-associated ancestry cluster. Study-wide results and caveats: There was a cluster of highly shared sequence variants that was likely a sequencing artifact. The number of N-insertions in an Asian-associated ancestry cluster was reportedly below the roughly 670-donor mean in a later analysis.

The PCR was carried out with 60 Vbeta primers and 13 Jbeta primers. Generated by immunoSEQ multiplex PCR, the TCRdb table keeps only in-frame clones and is missing some. The repertoire includes some 150,000 clones, around 65% of them detected once, and 3% sits in the top ten. A word on this clone: Its antigen is undetermined.

Healthy bone marrow donors made up the donor group. Material for sequencing was PBMCs. The sequence came from a woman in her thirties in good health and CMV-seropositive.

CDR3 sequence reads: CASSFLGQGRETQYF. In DNA form, the CDR3 reads TGTGCCAGCAGTTTTCTCGGACAGGGAAGGGAGACCCAGTACTTC. The chain combines TRBV27 with TRBJ2-5, with 8 bases matching TRBD1. Trimming took 3 bases from V and 5 from J; bases not matched to a gene: 8. Per the germline V gene, CDR1 is MNHEY and CDR2 is SMNVEV (reference sequence). The CDR3 runs to 15 residues.